This TCR beta chain was observed in a study of blood T cell repertoires in COVID-19. As for the study in general: Researchers got acute and convalescent COVID-19 samples from the United States, Italy and Spain. The analysed material was cDNA or gDNA that came from T cells, B-cell-depleted T cells, or PBMCs.

Produced via immunoSEQ multiplex PCR; TCRdb's table is partial and in-frame only. The table shows roughly 300,000 clones, with around 87% occurring only once. The germline V gene encodes CDR1 MNHEY and CDR2 SMNVEV (reference sequence). The junction had 9 bases not matched to a gene; V was cut back by 6 bases and J by 5 bases. The CDR3 has 15 amino acids. The material sequenced was peripheral blood. The receptor comes from a woman in her 50s who had recovered from COVID-19. The chain has TRBV27 and TRBJ2-3; TRBD1 matches at 9 bases. The CDR3 here is CASRRGQGIGDTQYF. CDR3 sequence (DNA): TGTGCCAGCAGAAGGGGACAGGGCATAGGAGATACGCAGTATTTT.